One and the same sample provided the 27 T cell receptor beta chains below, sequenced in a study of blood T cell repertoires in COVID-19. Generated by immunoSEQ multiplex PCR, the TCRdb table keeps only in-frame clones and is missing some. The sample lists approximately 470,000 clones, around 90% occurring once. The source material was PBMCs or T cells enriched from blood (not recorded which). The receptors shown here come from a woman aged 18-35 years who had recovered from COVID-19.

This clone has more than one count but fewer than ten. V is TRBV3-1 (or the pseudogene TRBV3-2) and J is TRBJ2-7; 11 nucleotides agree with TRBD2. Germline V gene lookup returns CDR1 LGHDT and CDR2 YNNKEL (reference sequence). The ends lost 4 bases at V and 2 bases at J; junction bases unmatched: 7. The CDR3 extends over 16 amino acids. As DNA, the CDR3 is TGTGCCAGCAGCCGCCAGACTAGCGGGACCGCCTACGAGCAGTACTTC. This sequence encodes CASSRQTSGTAYEQYF.

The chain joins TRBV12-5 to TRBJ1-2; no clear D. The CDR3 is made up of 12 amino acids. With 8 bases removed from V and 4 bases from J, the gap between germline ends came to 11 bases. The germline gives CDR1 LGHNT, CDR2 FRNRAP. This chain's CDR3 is CASPGVGYGYTF. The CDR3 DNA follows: TGTGCTAGTCCAGGTGTGGGCTATGGCTACACCTTC.

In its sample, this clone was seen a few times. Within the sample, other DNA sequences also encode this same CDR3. This CDR3 is CASSQVGYEQYF. The CDR3 coding sequence is TGCGCCAGCAGCCAAGTCGGCTACGAGCAGTACTTC. The chain joins TRBV4-1 to TRBJ2-7; D gene unclear. Germline assignment: CDR1 MGHRA and CDR2 YSYEKL. This CDR3 has 12 amino acids. V dropped 1 base and J dropped 3 bases, with 4 bases sitting between them.

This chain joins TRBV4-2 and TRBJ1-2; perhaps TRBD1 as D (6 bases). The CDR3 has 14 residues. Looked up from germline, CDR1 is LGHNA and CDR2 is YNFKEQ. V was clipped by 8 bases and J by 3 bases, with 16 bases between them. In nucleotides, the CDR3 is TGTGCCAGCGGGGGCTCAGGGCGGGACTATGGCTACACCTTC. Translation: CASGGSGRDYGYTF.

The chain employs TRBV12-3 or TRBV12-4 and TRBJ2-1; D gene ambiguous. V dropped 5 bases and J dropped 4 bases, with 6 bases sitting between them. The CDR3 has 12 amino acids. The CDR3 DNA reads TGTGCCAGCAGTCCGAGGTACAATGAGCAGTTCTTC. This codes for CASSPRYNEQFF.

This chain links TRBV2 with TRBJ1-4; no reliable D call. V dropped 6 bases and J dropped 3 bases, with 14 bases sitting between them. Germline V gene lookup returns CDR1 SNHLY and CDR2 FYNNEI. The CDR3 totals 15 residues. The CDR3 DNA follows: TGTGCCAGCAGAAAAGAATTAACGGCTAATGAAAAACTGTTTTTT. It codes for CASRKELTANEKLFF.

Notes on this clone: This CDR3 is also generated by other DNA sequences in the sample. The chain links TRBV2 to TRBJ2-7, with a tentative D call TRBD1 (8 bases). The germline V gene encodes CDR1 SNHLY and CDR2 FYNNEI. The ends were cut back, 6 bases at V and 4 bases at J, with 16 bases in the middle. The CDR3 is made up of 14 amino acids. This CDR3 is CASSPGQGGYEQYF. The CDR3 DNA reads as TGTGCCAGCAGCCCTGGACAGGGAGGGTACGAGCAGTACTTC. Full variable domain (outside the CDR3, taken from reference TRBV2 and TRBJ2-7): EPEVTQTPSHQVTQMGQEVILRCVPISNHLYFYWYRQILGQKVEFLVSFYNNEISEKSEIFDDQFSVERPDGSNFTLKIRSTKLEDSAMYFCASSPGQGGYEQYFGPGTRLTVT.

The CDR3 sequence: CASSQVRDSPLHF. The CDR3 DNA sequence: TGCGCCAGCAGCCAAGTTCGGGATTCACCCCTCCACTTT. V usage is TRBV4-1 and J usage is TRBJ1-6; D is ambiguous. Germline CDR1 reads MGHRA; CDR2 reads YSYEKL. CDR3 size: 13 residues. V was trimmed by 1 base and J by 8 bases, leaving 6 bases between them.

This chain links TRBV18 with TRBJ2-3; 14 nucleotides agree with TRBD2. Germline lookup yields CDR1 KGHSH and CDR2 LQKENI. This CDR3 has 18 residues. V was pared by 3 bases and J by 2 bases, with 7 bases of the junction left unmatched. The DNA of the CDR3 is TGTGCCAGCTCACCCCTAGGACTAGCGGGGGGAATCACAGATACGCAGTATTTT. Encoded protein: CASSPLGLAGGITDTQYF.

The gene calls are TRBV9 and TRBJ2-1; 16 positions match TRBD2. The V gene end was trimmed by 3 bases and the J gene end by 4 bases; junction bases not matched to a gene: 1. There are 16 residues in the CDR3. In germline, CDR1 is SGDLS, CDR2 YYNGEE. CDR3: CASSEGLAGGYNEQFF. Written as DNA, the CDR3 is TGTGCCAGCAGCGAGGGACTAGCGGGGGGGTACAATGAGCAGTTCTTC.

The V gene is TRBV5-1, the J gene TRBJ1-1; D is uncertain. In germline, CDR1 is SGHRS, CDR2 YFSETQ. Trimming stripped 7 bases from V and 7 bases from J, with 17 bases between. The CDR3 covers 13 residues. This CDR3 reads CASAARGLREAFF. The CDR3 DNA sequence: TGCGCCAGCGCCGCCCGGGGTCTCCGTGAAGCTTTCTTT.

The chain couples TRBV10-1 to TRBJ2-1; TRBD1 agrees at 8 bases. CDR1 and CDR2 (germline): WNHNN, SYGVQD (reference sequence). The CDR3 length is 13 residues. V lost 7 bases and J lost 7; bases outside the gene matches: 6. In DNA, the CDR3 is TGCGCCAGCAAGGCAGGGGGCGGGAATGAGCAGTTCTTC. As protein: CASKAGGGNEQFF.

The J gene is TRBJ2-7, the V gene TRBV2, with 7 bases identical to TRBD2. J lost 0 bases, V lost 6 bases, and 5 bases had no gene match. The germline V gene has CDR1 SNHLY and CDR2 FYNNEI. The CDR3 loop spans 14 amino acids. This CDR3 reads CASSTLAVSYEQYF. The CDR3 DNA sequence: TGTGCCAGCAGCACCCTAGCGGTCTCCTACGAGCAGTACTTC.

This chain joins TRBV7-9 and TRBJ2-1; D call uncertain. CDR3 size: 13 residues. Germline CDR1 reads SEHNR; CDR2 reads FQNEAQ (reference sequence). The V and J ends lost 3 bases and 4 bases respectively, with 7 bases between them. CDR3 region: CASSFLRYNEQFF. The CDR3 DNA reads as TGTGCCAGCAGCTTTCTAAGATACAATGAGCAGTTCTTC.

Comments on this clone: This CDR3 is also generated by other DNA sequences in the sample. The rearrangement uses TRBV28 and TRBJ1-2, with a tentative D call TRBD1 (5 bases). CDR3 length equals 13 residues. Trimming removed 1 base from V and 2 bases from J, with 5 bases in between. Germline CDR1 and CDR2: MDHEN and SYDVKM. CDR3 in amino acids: CASSLSGNYGYTF. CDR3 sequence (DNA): TGTGCCAGCAGTTTATCAGGGAACTATGGCTACACCTTC.

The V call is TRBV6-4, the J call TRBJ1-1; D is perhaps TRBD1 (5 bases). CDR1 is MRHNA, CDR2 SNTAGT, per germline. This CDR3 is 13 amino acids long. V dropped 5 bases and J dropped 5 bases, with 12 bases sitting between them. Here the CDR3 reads CASSTRVGTEAFF. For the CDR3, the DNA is TGTGCCAGCAGTACCAGGGTGGGGACTGAAGCTTTCTTT.

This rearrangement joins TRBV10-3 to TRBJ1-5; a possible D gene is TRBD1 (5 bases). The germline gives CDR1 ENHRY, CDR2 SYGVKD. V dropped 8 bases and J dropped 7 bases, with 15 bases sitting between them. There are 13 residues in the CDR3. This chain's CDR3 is CAIAGAVGQPQHF. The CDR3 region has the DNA TGTGCCATCGCTGGGGCAGTCGGCCAGCCCCAGCATTTT.

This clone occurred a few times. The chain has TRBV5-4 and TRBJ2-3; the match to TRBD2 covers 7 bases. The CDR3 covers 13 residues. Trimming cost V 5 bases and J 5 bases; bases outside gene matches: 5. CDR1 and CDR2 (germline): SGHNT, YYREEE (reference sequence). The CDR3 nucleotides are TGTGCCAGCAGGGGGGGGATTGGAGATACGCAGTATTTT. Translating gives CASRGGIGDTQYF.

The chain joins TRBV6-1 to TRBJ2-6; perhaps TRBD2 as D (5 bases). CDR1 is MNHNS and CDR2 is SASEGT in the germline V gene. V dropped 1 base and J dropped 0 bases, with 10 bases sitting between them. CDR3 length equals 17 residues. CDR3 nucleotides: TGTGCCAGCAGTGAAGTTCCGGGAAGCTCTGGGGCCAACGTCCTGACTTTC. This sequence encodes CASSEVPGSSGANVLTF.

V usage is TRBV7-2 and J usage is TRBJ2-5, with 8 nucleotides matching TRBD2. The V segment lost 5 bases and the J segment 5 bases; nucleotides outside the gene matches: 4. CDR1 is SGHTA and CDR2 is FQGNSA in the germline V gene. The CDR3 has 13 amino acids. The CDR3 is CASSRRGRETQYF. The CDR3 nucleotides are TGTGCCAGCAGCCGACGCGGGAGGGAGACCCAGTACTTC.

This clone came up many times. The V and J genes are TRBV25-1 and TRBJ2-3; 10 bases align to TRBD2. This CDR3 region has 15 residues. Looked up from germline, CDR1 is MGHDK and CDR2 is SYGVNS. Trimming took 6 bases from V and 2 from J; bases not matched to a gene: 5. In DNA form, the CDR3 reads TGTGCCAGCAGGATTAGCGGGGGGACCACAGATACGCAGTATTTT. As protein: CASRISGGTTDTQYF.

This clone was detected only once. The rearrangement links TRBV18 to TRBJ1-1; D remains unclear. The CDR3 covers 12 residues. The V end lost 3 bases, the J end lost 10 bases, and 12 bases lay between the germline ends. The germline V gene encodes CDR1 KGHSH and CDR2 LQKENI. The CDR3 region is CASSPLGEGAFF. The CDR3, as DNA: TGTGCCAGCTCACCCCTCGGGGAGGGAGCTTTCTTT.

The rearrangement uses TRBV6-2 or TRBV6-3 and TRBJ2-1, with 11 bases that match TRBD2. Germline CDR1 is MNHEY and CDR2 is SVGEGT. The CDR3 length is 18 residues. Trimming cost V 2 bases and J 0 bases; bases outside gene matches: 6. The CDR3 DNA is TGTGCCAGCAGTTACCTAGCGGGGGGTCTAAGCTCCTACAATGAGCAGTTCTTC. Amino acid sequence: CASSYLAGGLSSYNEQFF.

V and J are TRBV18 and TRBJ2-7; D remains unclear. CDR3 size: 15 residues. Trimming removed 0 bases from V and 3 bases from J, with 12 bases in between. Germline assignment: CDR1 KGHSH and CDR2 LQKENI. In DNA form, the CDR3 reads TGTGCCAGCTCACCACCTGGTAGAATCCTCTACGAGCAGTACTTC. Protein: CASSPPGRILYEQYF. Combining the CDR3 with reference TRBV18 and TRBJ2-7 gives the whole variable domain NAGVMQNPRHLVRRRGQEARLRCSPMKGHSHVYWYRQLPEEGLKFMVYLQKENIIDESGMPKERFSAEFPKEGPSILRIQQVVRGDSAAYFCASSPPGRILYEQYFGPGTRLTVT.

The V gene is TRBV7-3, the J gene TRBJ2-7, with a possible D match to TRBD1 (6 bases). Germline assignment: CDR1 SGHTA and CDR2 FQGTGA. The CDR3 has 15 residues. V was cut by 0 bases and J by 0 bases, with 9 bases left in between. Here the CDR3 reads CASSLTAGDSYEQYF. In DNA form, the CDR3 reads TGTGCCAGCAGCTTAACTGCAGGGGACTCCTACGAGCAGTACTTC. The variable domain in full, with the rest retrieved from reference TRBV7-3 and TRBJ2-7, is GAGVSQTPSNKVTEKGKYVELRCDPISGHTALYWYRQSLGQGPEFLIYFQGTGAADDSGLPNDRFFAVRPEGSVSTLKIQRTERGDSAVYLCASSLTAGDSYEQYFGPGTRLTVT.

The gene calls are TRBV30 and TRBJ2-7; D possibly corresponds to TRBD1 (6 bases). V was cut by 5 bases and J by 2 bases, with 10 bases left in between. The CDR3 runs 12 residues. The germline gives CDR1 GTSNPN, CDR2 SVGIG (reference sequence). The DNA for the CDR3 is TGTGCCTGGTCAGAGGGGGCCTACGAGCAGTACTTC. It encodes CAWSEGAYEQYF.

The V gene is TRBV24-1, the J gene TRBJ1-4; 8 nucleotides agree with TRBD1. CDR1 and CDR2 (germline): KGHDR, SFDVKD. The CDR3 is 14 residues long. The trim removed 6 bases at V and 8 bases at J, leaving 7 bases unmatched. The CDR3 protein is CATSSQGAEEKLFF. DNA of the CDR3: TGTGCCACCAGTTCTCAGGGGGCGGAGGAAAAACTGTTTTTT.